This T cell receptor (beta chain) was identified during a study of T cell responses to AZD1222 COVID-19 vaccine. V lost 8 bases to trimming and J lost 6 bases; unmatched junction nucleotides: 3. The CDR3 contains 11 residues. Regarding the study as a whole: Rises in breadth and depth of Spike-specific TCRs came after two AZD1222 doses. As reported, nearly half of all spike-specific TCRs target variant regions that are unmutated.

About this clone itself: As yet, its antigen is unknown.

The protocol was immunoSEQ multiplex PCR, while the TCRdb copy is restricted to in-frame clones and leaves out a portion. This sample has about 150,000 clones, with 90% to 95% found just once. The chain employs TRBV12-3 or TRBV12-4 and TRBJ1-2; 7 nucleotides align to TRBD1. The clonotype comes from an adult who received the AZD1222 COVID-19 vaccine. Source: peripheral blood, taken 28 days after the second AZD1222 dose. Written as DNA, the CDR3 is TGTGCCAGCTCACAGGGGAATGGCTACACCTTC. Amino acid sequence: CASSQGNGYTF.